This TCR beta chain was sequenced during a study of shared clonotypes between healthy human individuals. Study-level points and caveats: The study generally estimated greater richness for naive than memory subsets. A small donor pool kept down the genetic and exposure-history diversity that was represented.

Using immunoSEQ multiplex PCR, the repertoire was profiled, and TCRdb retains in-frame clones only, with some absent. The sample records approximately 340,000 clones, approximately 74% being singletons. This clone appeared once. Antigen: not known. Germline CDR1 SGHTA, CDR2 FQGNSA. Deletions cut 5 bases from V and 4 bases from J, with 18 bases between. The CDR3 consists of 16 residues. The receptor's source is a young man in good health. The sequenced sample was memory CD4+ T cells sorted from blood. Subset described: CD45RA-negative fraction. The chain recombines TRBV7-2 with TRBJ2-1, with a weak D call TRBD2 (5 bases). CDR3 DNA sequence: TGTGCCAGCAGCATTTACGGGGTCAACTTTTACAATGAGCAGTTCTTC. Residues: CASSIYGVNFYNEQFF.